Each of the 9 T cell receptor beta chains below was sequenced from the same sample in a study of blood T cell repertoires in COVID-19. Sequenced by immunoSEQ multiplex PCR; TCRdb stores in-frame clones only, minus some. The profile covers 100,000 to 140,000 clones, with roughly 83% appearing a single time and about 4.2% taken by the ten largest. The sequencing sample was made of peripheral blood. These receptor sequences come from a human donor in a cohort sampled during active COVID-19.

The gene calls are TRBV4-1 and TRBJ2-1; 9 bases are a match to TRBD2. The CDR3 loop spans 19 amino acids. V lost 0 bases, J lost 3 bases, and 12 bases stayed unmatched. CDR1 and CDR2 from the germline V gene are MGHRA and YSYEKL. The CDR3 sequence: CASSQEILAGQSIYNEQFF. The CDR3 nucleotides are TGCGCCAGCAGCCAAGAAATACTAGCGGGCCAAAGTATCTACAATGAGCAGTTCTTC.

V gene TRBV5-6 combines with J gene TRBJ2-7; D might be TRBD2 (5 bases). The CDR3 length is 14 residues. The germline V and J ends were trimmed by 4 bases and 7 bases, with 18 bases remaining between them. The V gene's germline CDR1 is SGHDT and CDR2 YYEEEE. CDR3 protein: CASSRPKDRGEQYV. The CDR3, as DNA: TGTGCCAGCAGCCGCCCCAAAGATCGGGGTGAGCAGTACGTC.

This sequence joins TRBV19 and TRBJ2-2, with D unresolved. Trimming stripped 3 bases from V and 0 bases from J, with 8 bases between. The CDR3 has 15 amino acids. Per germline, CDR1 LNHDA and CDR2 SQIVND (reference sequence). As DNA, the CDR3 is TGTGCCAGTAGTATCCAGCTAGCGAACACCGGGGAGCTGTTTTTT. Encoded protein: CASSIQLANTGELFF.

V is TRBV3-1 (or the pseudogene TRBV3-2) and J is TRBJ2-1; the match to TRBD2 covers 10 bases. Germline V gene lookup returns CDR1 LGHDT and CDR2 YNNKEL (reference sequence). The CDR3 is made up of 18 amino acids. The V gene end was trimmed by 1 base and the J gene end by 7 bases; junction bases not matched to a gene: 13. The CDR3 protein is CASSQARRLAGVLNEQFF. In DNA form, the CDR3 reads TGTGCCAGCAGCCAAGCCAGGAGGCTAGCGGGAGTATTGAATGAGCAGTTCTTC.

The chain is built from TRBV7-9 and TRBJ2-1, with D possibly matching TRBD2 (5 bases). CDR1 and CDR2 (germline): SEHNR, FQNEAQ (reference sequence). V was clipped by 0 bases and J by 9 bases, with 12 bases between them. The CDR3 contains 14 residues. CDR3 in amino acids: CASSLAGASAEQFF. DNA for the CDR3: TGTGCCAGCAGCTTAGCGGGAGCCTCCGCTGAGCAGTTCTTC.

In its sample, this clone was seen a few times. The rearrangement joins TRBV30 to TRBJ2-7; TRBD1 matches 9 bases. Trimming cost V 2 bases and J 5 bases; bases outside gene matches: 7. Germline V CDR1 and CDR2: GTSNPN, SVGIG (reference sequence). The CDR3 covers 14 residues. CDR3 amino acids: CAWSTGQGWDEQYV. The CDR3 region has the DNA TGTGCCTGGAGTACAGGACAGGGGTGGGACGAGCAGTACGTC.

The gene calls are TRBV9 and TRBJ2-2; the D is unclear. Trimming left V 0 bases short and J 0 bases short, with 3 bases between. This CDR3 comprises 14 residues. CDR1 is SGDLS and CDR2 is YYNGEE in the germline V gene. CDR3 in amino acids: CASSVATNTGELFF. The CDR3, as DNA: TGTGCCAGCAGCGTAGCTACGAACACCGGGGAGCTGTTTTTT.

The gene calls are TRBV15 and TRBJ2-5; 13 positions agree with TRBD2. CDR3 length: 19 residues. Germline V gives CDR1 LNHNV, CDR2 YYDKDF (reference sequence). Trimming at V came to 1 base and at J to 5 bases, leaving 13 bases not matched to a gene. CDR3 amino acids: CATSRGAGTSGNPGETQYF. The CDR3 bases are TGTGCCACCAGCAGAGGAGCCGGGACTAGCGGGAATCCCGGGGAGACCCAGTACTTC.

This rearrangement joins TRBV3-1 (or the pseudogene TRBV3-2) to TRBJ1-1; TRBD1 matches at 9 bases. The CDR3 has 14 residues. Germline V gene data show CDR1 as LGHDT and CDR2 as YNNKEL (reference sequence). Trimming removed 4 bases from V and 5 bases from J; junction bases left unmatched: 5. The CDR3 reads CASSPTGGVTEAFF. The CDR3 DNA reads TGTGCCAGCAGCCCTACAGGGGGCGTAACTGAAGCTTTCTTT.